The next 11 T cell receptor beta chains were all read from a single sample in a study of T cell changes during pregnancy in multiple sclerosis. Sequencing used immunoSEQ multiplex PCR; TCRdb keeps in-frame clones, though not all of them. This table has about 28,000 clones, 85% to 90% appearing once. Sequencing used CD8+ T cells from peripheral blood mononuclear cells, obtained after pregnancy. The receptors here all came from a female donor with multiple sclerosis, enrolled in a pregnancy study.

As regards this clone: Germline and junction disagree at one end, which may indicate a read error. J is TRBJ2-7 and V is TRBV7-7, with D possibly matching TRBD2 (6 bases). Germline values: CDR1 SSHAT, CDR2 FNYEAQ (reference sequence). This CDR3 region has 13 residues. The CDR3 DNA reads TGTGCTAGCAGCCCCGGGAGCCGCGGCGAGCAGTACTTC. It yields the protein CASSPGSRGEQYF.

The chain has TRBV6-5 and TRBJ2-3, with 10 bases aligning to TRBD1. The CDR3 extends over 15 amino acids. Germline trimming cut 0 bases from V and 7 bases from J; bases unmatched to any gene: 4. CDR1 MNHEY and CDR2 SVGAGI come from the germline V gene. CDR3: CASSYSPDRGNTQYF. Here the CDR3 DNA reads TGTGCCAGCAGTTACTCCCCGGACAGGGGGAATACGCAGTATTTT.

V gene TRBV5-1 combines with J gene TRBJ2-3; possible D gene TRBD1, 8 bases. V was pared by 1 base and J by 1 base, with 13 bases between. The CDR3 runs to 16 residues. Germline CDR1 SGHRS, CDR2 YFSETQ. The CDR3: CASSLYTGGGTDTQYF. The CDR3 DNA reads as TGCGCCAGCAGCTTGTACACAGGGGGGGGCACAGATACGCAGTATTTT.

The chain recombines TRBV6-5 with TRBJ1-1, with no clear D. This CDR3 is built from 14 residues. The germline V and J ends were trimmed by 0 bases and 6 bases, with 11 bases remaining between them. Germline V gene sequence: CDR1 MNHEY, CDR2 SVGAGI. CDR3 protein: CASSYSGASPEAFF. Written as DNA, the CDR3 is TGTGCCAGCAGTTACTCAGGAGCCTCCCCTGAAGCTTTCTTT.

As concerns this clone: At the DNA level, this CDR3 is encoded by other sequences in the same sample as well. The chain employs TRBV6-4 and TRBJ2-3; TRBD2 matches 8 bases. The CDR3 has 15 residues. V was clipped by 5 bases and J by 3 bases; unmatched bases: 7. CDR1 and CDR2 (germline): MRHNA, SNTAGT. The CDR3 protein is CASSPSGGGTDTQYF. DNA for the CDR3: TGTGCCAGCAGTCCCAGCGGGGGTGGTACAGATACGCAGTATTTT.

The genes are TRBV7-2 and TRBJ2-7; the D is unclear. Germline V CDR1 and CDR2: SGHTA, FQGNSA. The CDR3 consists of 12 residues. Deletions cut 5 bases from V and 2 bases from J, with 7 bases between. The CDR3 bases are TGTGCCAGCAGCGAGCCCCCCTACGAGCAGTACTTC. Amino acid sequence: CASSEPPYEQYF. The complete variable domain, with remaining parts taken from reference TRBV7-2 and TRBJ2-7, reads GAGVSQSPSNKVTEKGKDVELRCDPISGHTALYWYRQSLGQGLEFLIYFQGNSAPDKSGLPSDRFSAERTGGSVSTLTIQRTQQEDSAVYLCASSEPPYEQYFGPGTRLTVT.

The chain combines TRBV5-6 with TRBJ1-1; TRBD1 agrees at 7 bases. The germline V gene encodes CDR1 SGHDT and CDR2 YYEEEE. This CDR3 region has 13 residues. After removal of 6 bases from V and 1 base from J, the junction contained 3 bases not matched to a gene. As DNA, the CDR3 is TGTGCCAGCACCTGGACAGGGAACACTGAAGCTTTCTTT. Translation gives CASTWTGNTEAFF.

This chain links TRBV6-4 with TRBJ1-1, with D perhaps TRBD1 (6 bases). V lost 10 bases and J lost 0, with 9 bases in between. CDR1 and CDR2 from the germline V gene are MRHNA and SNTAGT. There are 12 residues in the CDR3. Here the CDR3 DNA reads TGTGCCAACAGGGCCATGAACACTGAAGCTTTCTTT. The encoded protein is CANRAMNTEAFF.

The V and J genes are TRBV11-2 and TRBJ2-1; D possibly corresponds to TRBD1 (6 bases). V dropped 0 bases and J dropped 4 bases, with 22 bases sitting between them. Germline CDR1 and CDR2: SGHAT and FQNNGV. The CDR3 consists of 19 residues. This CDR3 reads CASSLDGRLGTRSYNEQFF. The CDR3 DNA is TGTGCCAGCAGCTTAGATGGGCGTCTGGGGACACGGTCGTACAATGAGCAGTTCTTC.

This clone was counted only a few times. The chain has TRBV4-1 and TRBJ1-2, with TRBD1 identical over 9 bases. J was trimmed by 4 bases and V by 4 bases; bases with no gene match: 4. The CDR3 length is 14 residues. Germline CDR1 is MGHRA and CDR2 is YSYEKL. The CDR3 coding sequence is TGCGCCAGCAGCCCTCGACAGGGGGGCTATGGCTACACCTTC. The encoded protein is CASSPRQGGYGYTF.

This clone ranks as medium-sized (0.01 to 0.1%). The CDR3 protein is CASTFVSNQPQHF. For the CDR3, the DNA is TGTGCCAGCACCTTTGTAAGCAATCAGCCCCAGCATTTT. J is TRBJ1-5 and V is TRBV6-1; no definite D call. Trimming left V 7 bases short and J 1 base short, with 8 bases between. Germline loops: CDR1 MNHNS, CDR2 SASEGT. The CDR3 has 13 residues.